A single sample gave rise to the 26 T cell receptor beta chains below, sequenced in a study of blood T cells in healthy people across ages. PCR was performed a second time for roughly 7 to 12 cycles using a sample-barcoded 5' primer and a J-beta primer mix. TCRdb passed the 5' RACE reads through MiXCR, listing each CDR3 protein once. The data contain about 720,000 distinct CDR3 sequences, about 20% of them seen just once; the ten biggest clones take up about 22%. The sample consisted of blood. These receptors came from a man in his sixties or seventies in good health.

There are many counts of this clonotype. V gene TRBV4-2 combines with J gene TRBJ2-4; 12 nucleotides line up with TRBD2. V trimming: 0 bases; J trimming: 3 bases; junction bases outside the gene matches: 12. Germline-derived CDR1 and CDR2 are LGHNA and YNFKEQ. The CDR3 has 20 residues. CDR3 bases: TGTGCCAGCAGCCAAGATCTACTAGCGGGGGGCGAAGGTGGCAAAAACATTCAGTACTTC. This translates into CASSQDLLAGGEGGKNIQYF.

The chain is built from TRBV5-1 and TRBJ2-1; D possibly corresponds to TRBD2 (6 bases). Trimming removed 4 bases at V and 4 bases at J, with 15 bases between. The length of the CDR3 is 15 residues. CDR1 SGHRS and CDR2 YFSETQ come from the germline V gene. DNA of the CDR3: TGCGCCAGCAGCCCGGCGGGACTCCTTTACAATGAGCAGTTCTTC. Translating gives CASSPAGLLYNEQFF.

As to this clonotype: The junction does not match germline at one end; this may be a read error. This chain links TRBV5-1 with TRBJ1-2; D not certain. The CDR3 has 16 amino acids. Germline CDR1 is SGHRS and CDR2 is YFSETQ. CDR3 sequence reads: CASSLSRDNSNYGHTF. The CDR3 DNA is TGCGCCAGCAGCTTGAGTAGGGATAACAGTAACTATGGCCACACCTTC.

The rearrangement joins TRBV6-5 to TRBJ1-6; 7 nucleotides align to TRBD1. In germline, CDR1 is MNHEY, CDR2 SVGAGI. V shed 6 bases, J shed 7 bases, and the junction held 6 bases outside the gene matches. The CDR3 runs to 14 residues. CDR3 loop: CASRPGTENSPLHF. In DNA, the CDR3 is TGTGCCAGCAGACCCGGGACAGAGAATTCACCCCTCCACTTT.

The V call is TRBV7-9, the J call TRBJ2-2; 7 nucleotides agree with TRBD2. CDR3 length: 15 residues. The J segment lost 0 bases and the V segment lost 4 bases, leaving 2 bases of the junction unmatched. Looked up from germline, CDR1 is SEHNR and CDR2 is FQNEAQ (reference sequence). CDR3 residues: CASSSGLPNTGELFF. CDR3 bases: TGTGCCAGCAGCTCGGGACTACCGAACACCGGGGAGCTGTTTTTT.

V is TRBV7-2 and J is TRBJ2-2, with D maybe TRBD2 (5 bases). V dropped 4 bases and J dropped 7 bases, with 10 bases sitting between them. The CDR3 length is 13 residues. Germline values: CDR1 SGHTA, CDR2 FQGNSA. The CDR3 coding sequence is TGTGCCAGCAGCTCGGGATTCGTCGGGGAGCTGTTTTTT. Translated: CASSSGFVGELFF.

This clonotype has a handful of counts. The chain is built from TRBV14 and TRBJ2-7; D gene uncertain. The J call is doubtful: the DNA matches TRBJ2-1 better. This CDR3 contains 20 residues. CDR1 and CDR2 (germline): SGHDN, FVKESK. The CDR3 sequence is CASSVVFLGPGEGSMNEQFF. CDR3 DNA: TGTGCCAGCAGCGTCGTTTTTCTGGGCCCTGGGGAAGGGTCGATGAATGAGCAGTTCTTC.

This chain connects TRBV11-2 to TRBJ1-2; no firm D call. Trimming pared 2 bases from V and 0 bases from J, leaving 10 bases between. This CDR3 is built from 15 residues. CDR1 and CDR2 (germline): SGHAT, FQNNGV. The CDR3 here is CASSLLSMANYGYTF. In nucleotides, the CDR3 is TGTGCCAGCAGCTTATTGTCAATGGCTAACTATGGCTACACCTTC.

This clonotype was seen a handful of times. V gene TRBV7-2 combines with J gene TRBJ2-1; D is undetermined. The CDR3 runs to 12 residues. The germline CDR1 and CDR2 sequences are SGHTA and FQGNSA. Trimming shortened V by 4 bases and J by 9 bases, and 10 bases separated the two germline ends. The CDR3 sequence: CASSSVFTEQFF. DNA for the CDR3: TGTGCCAGCAGCTCAGTCTTTACTGAGCAGTTCTTC.

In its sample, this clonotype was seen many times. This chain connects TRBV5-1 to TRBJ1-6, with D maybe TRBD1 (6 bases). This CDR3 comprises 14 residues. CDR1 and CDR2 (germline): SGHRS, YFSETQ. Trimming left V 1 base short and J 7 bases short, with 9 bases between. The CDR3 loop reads CASSLQGTNSPLHF. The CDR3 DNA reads TGCGCCAGCAGCTTGCAGGGGACGAATTCACCCCTCCACTTT.

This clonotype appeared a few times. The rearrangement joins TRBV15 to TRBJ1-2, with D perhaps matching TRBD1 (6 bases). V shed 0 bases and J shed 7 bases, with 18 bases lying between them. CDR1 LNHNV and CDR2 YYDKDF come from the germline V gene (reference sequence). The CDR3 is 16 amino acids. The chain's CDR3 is CATSRDYVQGDIGYTF. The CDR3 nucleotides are TGTGCCACCAGCAGAGATTACGTACAGGGAGACATTGGCTACACCTTC.

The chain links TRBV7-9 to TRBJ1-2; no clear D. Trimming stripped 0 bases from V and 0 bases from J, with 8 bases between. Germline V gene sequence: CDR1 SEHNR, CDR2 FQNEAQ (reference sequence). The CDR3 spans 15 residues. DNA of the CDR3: TGTGCCAGCAGCTTAGCAAGTGTGCCTAACTATGGCTACACCTTC. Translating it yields CASSLASVPNYGYTF.

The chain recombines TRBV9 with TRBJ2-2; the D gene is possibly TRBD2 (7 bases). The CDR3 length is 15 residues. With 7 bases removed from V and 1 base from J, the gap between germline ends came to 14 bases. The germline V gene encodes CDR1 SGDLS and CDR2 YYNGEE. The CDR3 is CASGRGGENTGELFF. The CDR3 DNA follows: TGTGCCAGCGGGCGCGGGGGCGAGAACACCGGGGAGCTGTTTTTT.

The CDR3 coding sequence is TGTGCCAGCAGTTACTCGATCGGGGGCTCCTACAATGAGCAGTTCTTC. This codes for CASSYSIGGSYNEQFF. The rearrangement uses TRBV6-5 and TRBJ2-1, with D possibly being TRBD2 (6 bases). V shed 0 bases and J shed 0 bases, with 9 bases lying between them. The CDR3 runs 16 residues. Germline V gene lookup returns CDR1 MNHEY and CDR2 SVGAGI.

The CDR3 region is CASSSRTSGSNIQYF. The CDR3 DNA is TGTGCCAGCAGCTCCCGGACTAGCGGCTCAAACATTCAGTACTTC. The chain recombines TRBV11-3 with TRBJ2-4; 10 bases align to TRBD2. Trimming cost V 4 bases and J 6 bases; bases outside gene matches: 6. This CDR3 region has 15 residues. Germline CDR1 and CDR2: SGHNT and YENEEA. The complete variable domain, with remaining parts taken from reference TRBV11-3 and TRBJ2-4, reads EAGVVQSPRYKIIEKKQPVAFWCNPISGHNTLYWYLQNLGQGPELLIRYENEEAVDDSQLPKDRFSAERLKGVDSTLKIQPAELGDSAVYLCASSSRTSGSNIQYFGAGTRLSVL.

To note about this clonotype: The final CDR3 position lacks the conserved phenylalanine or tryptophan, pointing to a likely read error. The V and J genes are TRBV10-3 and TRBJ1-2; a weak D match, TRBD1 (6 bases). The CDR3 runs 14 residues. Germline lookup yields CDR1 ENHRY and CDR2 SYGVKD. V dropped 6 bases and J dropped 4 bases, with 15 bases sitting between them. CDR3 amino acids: CAIRGHQPIYGYTL. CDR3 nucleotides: TGTGCCATCAGGGGACATCAGCCTATCTATGGCTACACCCTC.

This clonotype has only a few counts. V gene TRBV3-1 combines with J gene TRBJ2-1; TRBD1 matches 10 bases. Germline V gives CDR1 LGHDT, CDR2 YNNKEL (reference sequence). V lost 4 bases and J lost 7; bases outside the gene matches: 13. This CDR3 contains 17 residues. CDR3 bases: TGTGCCAGCAGCCCCGAAACCTGGACAGGGGGTAGGAATGAGCAGTTCTTC. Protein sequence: CASSPETWTGGRNEQFF.

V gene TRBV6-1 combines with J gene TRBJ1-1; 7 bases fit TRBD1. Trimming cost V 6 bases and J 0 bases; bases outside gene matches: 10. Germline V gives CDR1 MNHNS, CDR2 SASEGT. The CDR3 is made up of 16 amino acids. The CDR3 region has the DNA TGTGCCAGCAGAGTATTGGGACAGTTCATGAACACTGAAGCTTTCTTT. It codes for CASRVLGQFMNTEAFF.

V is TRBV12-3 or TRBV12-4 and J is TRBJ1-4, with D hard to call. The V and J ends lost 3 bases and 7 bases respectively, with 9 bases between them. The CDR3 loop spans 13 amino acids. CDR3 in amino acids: CASSFQGGEKLFF. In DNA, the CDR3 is TGTGCCAGCAGTTTCCAAGGAGGTGAAAAACTGTTTTTT.

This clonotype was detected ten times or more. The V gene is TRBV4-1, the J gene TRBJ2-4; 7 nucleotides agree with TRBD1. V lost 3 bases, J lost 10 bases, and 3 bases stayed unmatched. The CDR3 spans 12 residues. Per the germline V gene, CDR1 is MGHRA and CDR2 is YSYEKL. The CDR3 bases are TGCGCCAGCAGCCACGGGACAGAAATTCAGTACTTC. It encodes CASSHGTEIQYF.

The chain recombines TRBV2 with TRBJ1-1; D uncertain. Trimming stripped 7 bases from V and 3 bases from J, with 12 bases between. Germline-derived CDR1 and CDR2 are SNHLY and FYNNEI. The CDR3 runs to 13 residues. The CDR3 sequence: CASTGKAYTEAFF. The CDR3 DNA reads TGTGCCAGCACCGGGAAGGCGTACACTGAAGCTTTCTTT.

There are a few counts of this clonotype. Written as DNA, the CDR3 is TGTGCCAGTAGCTTGGACCGGGACACCCACTACGAGCAGTACTTC. Residues: CASSLDRDTHYEQYF. The rearrangement uses TRBV19 and TRBJ2-7, with D possibly TRBD1 on 6 matching bases. The germline CDR1 and CDR2 sequences are LNHDA and SQIVND (reference sequence). The ends were cut back, 6 bases at V and 3 bases at J, with 18 bases in the middle. This CDR3 has 15 amino acids.

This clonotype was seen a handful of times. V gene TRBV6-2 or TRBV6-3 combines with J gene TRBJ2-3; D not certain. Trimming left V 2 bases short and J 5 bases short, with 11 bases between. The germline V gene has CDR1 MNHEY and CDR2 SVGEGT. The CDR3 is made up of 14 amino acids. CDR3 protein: CASSYLTVKDTQYF. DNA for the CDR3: TGTGCCAGCAGTTACCTTACGGTAAAAGATACGCAGTATTTT.

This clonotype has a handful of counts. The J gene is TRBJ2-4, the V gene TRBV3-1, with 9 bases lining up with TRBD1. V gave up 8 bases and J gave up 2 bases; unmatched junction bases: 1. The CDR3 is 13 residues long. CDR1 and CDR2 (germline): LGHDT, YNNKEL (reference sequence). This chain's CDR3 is CASGTGSKNIQYF. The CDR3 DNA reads TGTGCCAGCGGGACAGGGTCCAAAAACATTCAGTACTTC.

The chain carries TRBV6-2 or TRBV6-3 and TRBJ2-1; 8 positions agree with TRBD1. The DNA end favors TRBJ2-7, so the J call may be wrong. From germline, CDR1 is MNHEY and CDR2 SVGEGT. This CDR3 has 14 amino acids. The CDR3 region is CASRNGQGTYEQYV. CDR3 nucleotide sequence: TGTGCCAGCAGAAACGGACAGGGCACCTACGAGCAGTACGTC.

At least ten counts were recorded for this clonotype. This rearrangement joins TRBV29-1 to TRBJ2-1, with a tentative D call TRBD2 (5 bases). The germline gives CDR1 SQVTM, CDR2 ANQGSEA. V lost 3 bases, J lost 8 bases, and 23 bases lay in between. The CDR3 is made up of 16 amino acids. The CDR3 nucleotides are TGCAGCGTTGAGTCCTTCGGGCAAGCGGCCCTCGATGAGCAGTTCTTC. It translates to CSVESFGQAALDEQFF.